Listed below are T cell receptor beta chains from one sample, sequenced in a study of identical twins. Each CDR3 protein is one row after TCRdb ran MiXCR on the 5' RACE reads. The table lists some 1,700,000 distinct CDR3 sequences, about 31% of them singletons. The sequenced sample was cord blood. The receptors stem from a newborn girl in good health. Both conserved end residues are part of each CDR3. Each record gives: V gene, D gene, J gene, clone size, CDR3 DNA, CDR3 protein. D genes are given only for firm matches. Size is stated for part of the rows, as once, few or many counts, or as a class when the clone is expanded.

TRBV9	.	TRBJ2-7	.	TGTGCCAGCAGCGTAGACGACGGGCCCTACGAGCAGTACTTC	CASSVDDGPYEQYF
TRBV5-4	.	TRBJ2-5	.	TGTGCCAGCAGCTTGAGGGGGGGGCGTACAAGACGAGAGACCCAGTACTTC	CASSLRGGRTRRETQYF
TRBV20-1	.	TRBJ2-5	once	TGCAGTGGGTTCAGTAGAGAAGAGACCCAGTACTTC	CSGFSREETQYF
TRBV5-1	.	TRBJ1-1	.	TGCGCCAGCAGCGGATTCGACGGGGACGCCAATGGGTGGACAACTGAAGCTTTCTTT	CASSGFDGDANGWTTEAFF
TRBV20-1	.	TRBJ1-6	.	TGCAGTGCTAGTTCGGCCGGACCACATTCACCCCTCCACTTT	CSASSAGPHSPLHF
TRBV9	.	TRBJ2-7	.	TGTGCCAGCAGCGTAGAACCATTAGACGAGCAGTACTTC	CASSVEPLDEQYF
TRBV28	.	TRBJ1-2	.	TGTGCCAGCAGTTTATTAGGAGGGAGTGGCTGCACCTTC	CASSLLGGSGCTF
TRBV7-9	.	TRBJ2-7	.	TGTGCCAGCAGCCTTTCCCTTAACTACAATGAGCAGTACTTC	CASSLSLNYNEQYF
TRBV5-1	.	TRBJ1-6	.	TGCGCCAGCAGCTTGTATGGCGGGACGGCCCCCTCACCCCTCCACTTT	CASSLYGGTAPSPLHF
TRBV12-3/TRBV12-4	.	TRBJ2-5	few	TGTGCCAGCAGTTTAGGAACGGGGAAAGGAGAGACCCAGTACTTC	CASSLGTGKGETQYF
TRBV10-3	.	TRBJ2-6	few	TGTGCCATCGGTTGGGCCGGACCCTCTGGGGCCAACGTCCTGACTTTC	CAIGWAGPSGANVLTF
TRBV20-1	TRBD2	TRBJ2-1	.	TGCAGTGCTACGCGGGGGGGCTCCAATGAGCAGTTCTTC	CSATRGGSNEQFF
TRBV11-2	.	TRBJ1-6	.	TGTGCCAGCAGACCCCTCCGGGACGGAAATTCACCCCTCCACTTT	CASRPLRDGNSPLHF
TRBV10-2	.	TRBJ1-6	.	TGCGCCAGCAGTGAACATGAGAGCTCCTATAATTCACCCCTCCACTTT	CASSEHESSYNSPLHF
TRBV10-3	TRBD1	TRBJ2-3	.	TGTGCCATCAGTGAGAGGGACAGGCCCTTAGCTAGCACAGATACGCAGTATTTT	CAISERDRPLASTDTQYF
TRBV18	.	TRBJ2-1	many	TGTGCCAGCTCACCCTTCGCGCCCTACAATGAGCAGTTCTTC	CASSPFAPYNEQFF
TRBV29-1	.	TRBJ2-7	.	TGCAGCGTAGGGCGAATATTCCCCTCCTACGAGCAGTACTTC	CSVGRIFPSYEQYF
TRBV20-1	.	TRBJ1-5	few	TGCAGTGCTCCACGACAGGCAAAAAATCAGCCCCAGCATTTT	CSAPRQAKNQPQHF
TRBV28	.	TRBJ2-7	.	TGTGCCAGCATCTCTCAGGTCCAGGGAGCCTACGAGCAGTACTTC	CASISQVQGAYEQYF
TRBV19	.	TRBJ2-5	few	TGTGCCAGTAGTATTTGGCAGGGAGAGACCCAGTACTTC	CASSIWQGETQYF
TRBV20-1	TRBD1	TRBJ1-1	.	TGCAGTGCTAGAGATCGACAGGGAGGGACTGAAGCTTTCTTT	CSARDRQGGTEAFF
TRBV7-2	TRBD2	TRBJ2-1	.	TGTGCCAGCAGCTTGGGGGAGCGGGAGGACAATGAGCAGTTCTTC	CASSLGEREDNEQFF
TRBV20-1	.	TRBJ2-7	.	TGCAGTGCTAGAGATCTTGGCCCGGGCAGCCCCACCTACGAGCAGTACTTC	CSARDLGPGSPTYEQYF
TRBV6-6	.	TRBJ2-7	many	TGTGCCAGCAGTCCCACCGGGACAACCTACGAGCAGTACTTC	CASSPTGTTYEQYF
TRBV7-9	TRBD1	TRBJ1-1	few	TGTGCCAGCAGCTTATTGGGACAGGGGTCTGAAGCTTTCTTT	CASSLLGQGSEAFF
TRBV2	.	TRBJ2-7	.	TGTGCCAGCAGTGACCGGACATGTTCCTACGAGCAGTACTTC	CASSDRTCSYEQYF
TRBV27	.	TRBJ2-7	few	TGTGCCAGCAGTTGGAGCGGTAGCCCCTACGAGCAGTACTTC	CASSWSGSPYEQYF
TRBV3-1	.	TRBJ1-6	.	TGTGCCAGCACCTTCGGACAGAATAATTCACCCCTCCACTTT	CASTFGQNNSPLHF
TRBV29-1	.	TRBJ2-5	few	TGCAGCGTTGAATCCAGGGGTGAACAGTACTTC	CSVESRGEQYF
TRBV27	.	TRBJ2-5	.	TGTGCCAGCAGTTCCTCCGGGACGGCGCAGTACTTC	CASSSSGTAQYF
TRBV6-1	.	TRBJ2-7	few	TGTGCCAGCGGGGGGGCGTTCTACGAGCAGTACTTC	CASGGAFYEQYF
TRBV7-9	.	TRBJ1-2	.	TGTGCCAGCAGCGCAGTCAGGGGTACCTCCTATGGCTACACCTTC	CASSAVRGTSYGYTF
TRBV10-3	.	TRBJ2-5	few	TGTGCCATCAGTGGACAGCTCCAAGAGACCCAGTACTTC	CAISGQLQETQYF
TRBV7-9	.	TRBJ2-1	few	TGTGCCAGCAGTCCAGCCCCGTATGGCGATGAGCAGTTCTTC	CASSPAPYGDEQFF
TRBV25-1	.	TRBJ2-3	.	TGTGCCAGCAGTGACAGCGGACCAGATACGCAGTATTTT	CASSDSGPDTQYF
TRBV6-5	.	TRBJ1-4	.	TGTGCCAGCAGTTACGCCCCAGGCGCCGATGAAAAACTGTTTTTT	CASSYAPGADEKLFF
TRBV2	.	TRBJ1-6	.	TGTGCCAGCAGTGAACCCTACAGGGATTCACCCCTCCACTTT	CASSEPYRDSPLHF
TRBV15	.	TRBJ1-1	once	TGTGCCACCAGCAGAGTAGGTTGGGTCGGGGAAGCTTTCTTT	CATSRVGWVGEAFF
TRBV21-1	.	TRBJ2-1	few	TGTGCCAGCAGCAAAGGCCGGGACAGGCCCCATGAGCAGTTCTTC	CASSKGRDRPHEQFF
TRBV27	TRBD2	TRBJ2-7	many	TGTGCCAGCAGCCCACTAGCGGGAGACCCCTACGAGCAGTACTTC	CASSPLAGDPYEQYF
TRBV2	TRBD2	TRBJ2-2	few	TGTGCCAGCAGTGGAGCGGGAGCAGACACCGGGGAGCTGTTTTTT	CASSGAGADTGELFF
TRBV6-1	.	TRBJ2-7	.	TGTGCCAACAGTGAAGGGATCCCCTACGAGCAGTACTTC	CANSEGIPYEQYF
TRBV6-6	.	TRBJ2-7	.	TGTGCCAGCAGTTACGGGAAACTAACCTACAATGAGCAGTACTTC	CASSYGKLTYNEQYF